This TCR beta chain derives from a study of cytomegalovirus exposure and HLA in healthy donors. Primers included in the PCR were 60 Vbeta and 13 Jbeta primers. The protocol was immunoSEQ multiplex PCR, while the TCRdb copy is restricted to in-frame clones and leaves out a portion. The data show approximately 150,000 clones, with roughly 80% seen just once and 4% to 5.5% held by the top ten. CDR1 is MDHEN and CDR2 is SYDVKM in the germline V gene. The V end was cut by 8 bases, the J end by 1 base, with 14 bases between. This CDR3 spans 14 amino acids. Material for sequencing was PBMCs. The rearrangement links TRBV28 to TRBJ1-1; a weak D match, TRBD1 (5 bases). This TCR derives from a young man in good health and CMV-seronegative. The DNA of the CDR3 is TGTGCCAGCTATAATCGGGGGTGGAACACTGAAGCTTTCTTT. Amino acids: CASYNRGWNTEAFF.